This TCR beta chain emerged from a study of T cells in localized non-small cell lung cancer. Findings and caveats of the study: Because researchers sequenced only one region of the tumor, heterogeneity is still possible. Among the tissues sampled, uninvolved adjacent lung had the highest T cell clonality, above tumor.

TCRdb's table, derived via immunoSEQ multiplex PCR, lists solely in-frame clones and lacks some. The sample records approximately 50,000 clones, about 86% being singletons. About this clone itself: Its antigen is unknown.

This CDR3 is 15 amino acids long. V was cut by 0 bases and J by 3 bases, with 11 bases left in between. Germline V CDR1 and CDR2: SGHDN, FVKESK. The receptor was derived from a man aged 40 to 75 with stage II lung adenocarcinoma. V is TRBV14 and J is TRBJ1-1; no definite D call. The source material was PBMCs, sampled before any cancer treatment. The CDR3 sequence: CASSQDLGRYTEAFF. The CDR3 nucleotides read TGTGCCAGCAGCCAAGATCTTGGACGGTACACTGAAGCTTTCTTT.